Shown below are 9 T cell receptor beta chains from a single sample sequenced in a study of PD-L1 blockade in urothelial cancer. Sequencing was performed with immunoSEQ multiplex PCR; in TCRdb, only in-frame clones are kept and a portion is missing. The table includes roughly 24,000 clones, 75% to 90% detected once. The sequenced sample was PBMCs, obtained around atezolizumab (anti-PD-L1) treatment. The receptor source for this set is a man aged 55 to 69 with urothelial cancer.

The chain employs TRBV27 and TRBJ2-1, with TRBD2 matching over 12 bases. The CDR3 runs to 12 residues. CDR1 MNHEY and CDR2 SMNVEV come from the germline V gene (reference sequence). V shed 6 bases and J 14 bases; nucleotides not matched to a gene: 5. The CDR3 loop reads CASRRLAGEEFF. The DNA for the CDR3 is TGTGCCAGCAGAAGACTAGCGGGAGAGGAGTTCTTC.

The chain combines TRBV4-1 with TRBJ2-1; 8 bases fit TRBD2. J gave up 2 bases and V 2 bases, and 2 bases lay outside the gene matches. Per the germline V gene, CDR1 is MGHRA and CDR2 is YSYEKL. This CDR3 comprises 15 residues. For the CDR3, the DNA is TGCGCCAGCAGCCAAATTAGCGGGGCCTACAATGAGCAGTTCTTC. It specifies CASSQISGAYNEQFF.

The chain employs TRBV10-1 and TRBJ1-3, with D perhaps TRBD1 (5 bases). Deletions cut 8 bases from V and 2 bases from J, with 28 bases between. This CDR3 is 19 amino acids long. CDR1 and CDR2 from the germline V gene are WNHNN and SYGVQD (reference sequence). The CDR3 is CASVDTVRRGVGAGNTIYF. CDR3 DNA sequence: TGCGCCAGCGTAGACACTGTGAGGCGGGGAGTAGGGGCTGGAAACACCATATATTTT.

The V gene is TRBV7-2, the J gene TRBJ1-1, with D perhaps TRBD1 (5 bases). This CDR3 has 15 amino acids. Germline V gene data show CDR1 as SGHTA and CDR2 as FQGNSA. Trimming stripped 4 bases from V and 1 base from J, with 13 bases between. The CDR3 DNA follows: TGTGCCAGCAGCTCGTACAGGACCGAGAACACTGAAGCTTTCTTT. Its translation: CASSSYRTENTEAFF.

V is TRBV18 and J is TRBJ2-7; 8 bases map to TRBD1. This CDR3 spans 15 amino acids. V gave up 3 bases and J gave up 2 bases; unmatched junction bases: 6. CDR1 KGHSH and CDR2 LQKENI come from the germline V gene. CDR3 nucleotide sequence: TGTGCCAGCTCACCGAAGCAGGGGGCAACCTACGAGCAGTACTTC. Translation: CASSPKQGATYEQYF.

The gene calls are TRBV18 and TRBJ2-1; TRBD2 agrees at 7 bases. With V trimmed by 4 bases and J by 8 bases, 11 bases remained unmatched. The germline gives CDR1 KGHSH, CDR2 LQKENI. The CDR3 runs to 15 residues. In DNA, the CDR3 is TGTGCCAGCTCACACGTCGCGGGAGCCTGGGATGAGCAGTTCTTC. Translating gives CASSHVAGAWDEQFF.

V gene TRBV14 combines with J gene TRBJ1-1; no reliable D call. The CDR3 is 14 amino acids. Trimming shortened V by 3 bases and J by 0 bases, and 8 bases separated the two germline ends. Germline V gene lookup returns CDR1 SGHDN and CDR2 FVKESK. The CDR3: CASSQDGMNTEAFF. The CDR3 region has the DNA TGTGCCAGCAGCCAGGACGGGATGAACACTGAAGCTTTCTTT.

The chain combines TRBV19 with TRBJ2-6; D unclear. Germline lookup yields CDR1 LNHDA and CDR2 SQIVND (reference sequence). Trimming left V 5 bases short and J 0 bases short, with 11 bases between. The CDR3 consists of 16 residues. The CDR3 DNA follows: TGTGCCAGTAGTCCCCTCCCAGGCTCTGGGGCCAACGTCCTGACTTTC. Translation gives CASSPLPGSGANVLTF.

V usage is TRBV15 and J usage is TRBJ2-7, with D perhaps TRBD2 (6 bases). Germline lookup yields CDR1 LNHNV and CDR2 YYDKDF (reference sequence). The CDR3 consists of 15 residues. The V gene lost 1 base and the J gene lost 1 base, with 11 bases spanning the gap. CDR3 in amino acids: CATSRGGGVSYEQYF. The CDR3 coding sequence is TGTGCCACCAGCAGAGGAGGAGGGGTATCCTACGAGCAGTACTTC.